Below are 21 T cell receptor beta chains sequenced from a single sample in a study of T cells after posttransplantation cyclophosphamide. TCRdb's copy holds only in-frame clones and misses some; the assay was immunoSEQ multiplex PCR. The sample consists of 20,000 or so clones, 87% of them appearing once. Treatment was busulfan-fludarabine conditioning, a marrow graft, and cyclophosphamide on days +3 and +4. The sample consisted of PBMCs, taken after allogeneic stem cell transplant with posttransplant cyclophosphamide. Receptor source: a female patient aged 35 to 55 who received an allogeneic stem cell transplant from a related donor, was CMV-positive, and had no GVHD. A share of the T cells may be of graft donor origin.

J is TRBJ2-7 and V is TRBV29-1; 10 positions agree with TRBD1. The J segment lost 2 bases and the V segment lost 6 bases, leaving 1 base of the junction unmatched. CDR1 is SQVTM and CDR2 is ANQGSEA in the germline V gene. This CDR3 spans 12 amino acids. CDR3 DNA: TGCAGCGTGGGACAGGGGACCTACGAGCAGTACTTC. Encoded protein: CSVGQGTYEQYF.

This clone was counted between two and nine times. This chain joins TRBV25-1 and TRBJ2-1; TRBD2 matches 12 bases. Germline lookup yields CDR1 MGHDK and CDR2 SYGVNS. The junction had 1 base not matched to a gene; V was cut back by 4 bases and J by 0 bases. The CDR3 sequence is 16 residues long. CDR3 sequence: CASSASGRASYNEQFF. The CDR3 coding sequence is TGTGCCAGCAGTGCTAGCGGGAGGGCCTCCTACAATGAGCAGTTCTTC. The full variable domain, in which reference TRBV25-1 and TRBJ2-1 provide the parts outside the CDR3, is EADIYQTPRYLVIGTGKKITLECSQTMGHDKMYWYQQDPGMELHLIHYSYGVNSTEKGDLSSESTVSRIRTEHFPLTLESARPSHTSQYLCASSASGRASYNEQFFGPGTRLTVL.

This clone came up once. The genes are TRBV25-1 and TRBJ1-4; the match to TRBD1 covers 8 bases. This CDR3 spans 15 amino acids. V dropped 3 bases and J dropped 5; count of bases not matched to a gene: 5. Germline-derived CDR1 and CDR2 are MGHDK and SYGVNS. The CDR3 sequence is CASSDQGAGNEKLFF. Here the CDR3 DNA reads TGTGCCAGCAGTGATCAGGGGGCCGGAAATGAAAAACTGTTTTTT.

CDR3 sequence reads: CASSQIALSRDEQFF. The CDR3, as DNA: TGCGCCAGCAGCCAAATAGCGCTTTCTCGCGATGAGCAGTTCTTC. The chain carries TRBV4-1 and TRBJ2-1, with D possibly TRBD2 on 5 matching bases. This CDR3 region has 15 residues. Looked up from germline, CDR1 is MGHRA and CDR2 is YSYEKL. Trimming took off 2 bases at V and 8 bases at J, with 16 bases between the two ends.

The V and J genes are TRBV4-3 and TRBJ1-4; D is uncertain. The CDR3 spans 17 residues. Trimming took 0 bases from V and 2 from J, leaving 13 bases between them. Germline V gene data show CDR1 as LGHNA and CDR2 as YSLEER. CDR3 nucleotide sequence: TGCGCCAGCAGCCAAGATCTCTGGAGGGTTACTAATGAAAAACTGTTTTTT. The encoded protein is CASSQDLWRVTNEKLFF.

This chain uses TRBV4-3 with TRBJ2-1; tentative D call: TRBD2 (6 bases). V lost 0 bases to trimming and J lost 13 bases, with 10 bases between them. The CDR3 totals 12 residues. The germline V gene has CDR1 LGHNA and CDR2 YSLEER. CDR3 nucleotide sequence: TGCGCCAGCAGCCAAGATCGCGGGATTCAGTTCTTC. Its translation: CASSQDRGIQFF.

V gene TRBV4-2 combines with J gene TRBJ2-1; TRBD2 matches 12 bases. The CDR3 runs 18 residues. Germline assignment: CDR1 LGHNA and CDR2 YNFKEQ. V shed 1 base and J 0 bases; nucleotides not matched to a gene: 4. This CDR3 is CASSQGTSGKGSYNEQFF. CDR3 nucleotides: TGTGCCAGCAGCCAAGGGACTAGCGGGAAAGGCTCCTACAATGAGCAGTTCTTC.

This clone has more than one count but fewer than ten. This chain joins TRBV7-9 and TRBJ2-7; TRBD1 matches 9 bases. V was pared by 5 bases and J by 4 bases, with 6 bases of the junction left unmatched. Per germline, CDR1 SEHNR and CDR2 FQNEAQ (reference sequence). This CDR3 spans 14 amino acids. The CDR3 here is CASSRGTGLYEQYF. The DNA for the CDR3 is TGTGCCAGCAGCCGAGGGACAGGGTTATACGAGCAGTACTTC.

The table lists this clone with a count of one. The chain joins TRBV5-1 to TRBJ2-2, with 12 bases identical to TRBD2. CDR3 size: 20 residues. Losses at the gene ends were 2 bases for V and 0 bases for J; bases not matched to a gene: 11. CDR1 is SGHRS, CDR2 YFSETQ, per germline. DNA for the CDR3: TGCGCCAGCAGCTTCCGGACTAGCGGGAAACAAAAACCGAACACCGGGGAGCTGTTTTTT. This codes for CASSFRTSGKQKPNTGELFF.

DNA of the CDR3: TGTGCCAGCAAGAGGGCGGAGCAAGAGACCCAGTACTTC. Amino acids: CASKRAEQETQYF. The chain carries TRBV2 and TRBJ2-5, with D tentatively TRBD2 (5 bases). Trimming took off 7 bases at V and 2 bases at J, with 11 bases between the two ends. The germline gives CDR1 SNHLY, CDR2 FYNNEI. This CDR3 is built from 13 residues.

This clone was seen just once. This chain joins TRBV27 and TRBJ2-2, with no clear D. This CDR3 region has 16 residues. Germline CDR1 MNHEY, CDR2 SMNVEV (reference sequence). V was cut by 2 bases and J by 5 bases, with 15 bases left in between. CDR3 bases: TGTGCCAGCAGTTTAAAAGTCCTTGGCCCAACCGGGGAGCTGTTTTTT. Its protein product is CASSLKVLGPTGELFF.

The chain joins TRBV19 to TRBJ1-2, with D possibly matching TRBD1 (5 bases). This CDR3 has 13 amino acids. Germline-derived CDR1 and CDR2 are LNHDA and SQIVND (reference sequence). The V and J ends lost 6 bases and 8 bases respectively, with 16 bases between them. The CDR3 here is CASRGTTLLGYTF. As DNA, the CDR3 is TGTGCCAGTAGGGGGACTACCTTGTTGGGCTACACCTTC.

Here the CDR3 DNA reads TGCGCCAGCAGCCCTTCTACAGATACGCAGTATTTT. Protein sequence: CASSPSTDTQYF. The V call is TRBV5-1, the J call TRBJ2-3, with D unresolved. CDR3 size: 12 residues. Trimming cost V 4 bases and J 3 bases, with 6 bases left between them. CDR1 is SGHRS, CDR2 YFSETQ, per germline. Full variable domain (rest looked up from reference TRBV5-1 and TRBJ2-3): KAGVTQTPRYLIKTRGQQVTLSCSPISGHRSVSWYQQTPGQGLQFLFEYFSETQRNKGNFPGRFSGRQFSNSRSEMNVSTLELGDSALYLCASSPSTDTQYFGPGTRLTVL.

The rearrangement links TRBV9 to TRBJ2-3, with TRBD1 identical over 7 bases. The CDR3 totals 16 residues. J gave up 2 bases and V 3 bases, and 9 bases lay outside the gene matches. Germline lookup yields CDR1 SGDLS and CDR2 YYNGEE. CDR3 sequence: CASSEHRGRVTDTQYF. The CDR3, as DNA: TGTGCCAGCAGCGAACACAGGGGAAGGGTCACAGATACGCAGTATTTT.

The chain joins TRBV18 to TRBJ1-2; the match to TRBD1 covers 9 bases. CDR3 length equals 16 residues. The junction had 8 bases not matched to a gene; V was cut back by 5 bases and J by 1 base. Germline lookup yields CDR1 KGHSH and CDR2 LQKENI. This CDR3 reads CASSSWGQGINYGYTF. The CDR3 nucleotides read TGTGCCAGCTCATCATGGGGACAGGGAATTAACTATGGCTACACCTTC.

This chain joins TRBV28 and TRBJ1-4; weak D call: TRBD1 (5 bases). CDR3 length: 13 residues. The germline V gene has CDR1 MDHEN and CDR2 SYDVKM. V was shortened by 10 bases and J by 6 bases, with 15 bases between the two germline ends. CDR3 protein: CATQQVEYEKLFF. CDR3 nucleotides: TGTGCCACCCAACAGGTGGAGTATGAAAAACTGTTTTTT.

The chain joins TRBV7-9 to TRBJ2-3; D is possibly TRBD2 (6 bases). CDR1 SEHNR and CDR2 FQNEAQ come from the germline V gene (reference sequence). The CDR3 covers 16 residues. Trimming left V 2 bases short and J 2 bases short, with 14 bases between. For the CDR3, the DNA is TGTGCCAGCAGCTTACAGGGCGGGGCGCCCACAGATACGCAGTATTTT. It codes for CASSLQGGAPTDTQYF.

The gene calls are TRBV7-2 and TRBJ2-3; the match to TRBD2 covers 7 bases. CDR1 is SGHTA and CDR2 is FQGNSA in the germline V gene. The CDR3 length is 15 residues. With V trimmed by 6 bases and J by 0 bases, 6 bases remained unmatched. CDR3 sequence (DNA): TGTGCCAGCAGAGCGACTAGCCTGAGCACAGATACGCAGTATTTT. Protein: CASRATSLSTDTQYF.

The CDR3 region is CASNLAGGADTQYF. The CDR3 bases are TGTGCCAGCAACCTAGCGGGGGGGGCAGATACGCAGTATTTT. The rearrangement links TRBV2 to TRBJ2-3; 12 bases are shared with TRBD2. V gave up 7 bases and J gave up 4 bases; unmatched junction bases: 3. The CDR3 has 14 amino acids. CDR1 is SNHLY and CDR2 is FYNNEI in the germline V gene.

The chain joins TRBV11-2 to TRBJ2-1; maybe TRBD2 (6 bases). The V gene's germline CDR1 is SGHAT and CDR2 FQNNGV. The germline V and J ends were trimmed by 0 bases and 6 bases, with 9 bases remaining between them. This CDR3 is built from 14 residues. The chain's CDR3 is CASSLDTGVNEQFF. The DNA of the CDR3 is TGTGCCAGCAGCTTAGATACGGGAGTCAATGAGCAGTTCTTC. The variable domain in full, with the rest retrieved from reference TRBV11-2 and TRBJ2-1, is EAGVAQSPRYKIIEKRQSVAFWCNPISGHATLYWYQQILGQGPKLLIQFQNNGVVDDSQLPKDRFSAERLKGVDSTLKIQPAKLEDSAVYLCASSLDTGVNEQFFGPGTRLTVL.

The chain couples TRBV4-2 to TRBJ1-2, with TRBD1 identical over 8 bases. CDR3 length equals 14 residues. Looked up from germline, CDR1 is LGHNA and CDR2 is YNFKEQ. With V trimmed by 5 bases and J by 2 bases, 4 bases remained unmatched. CDR3 residues: CASSGRQGNYGYTF. The CDR3 DNA follows: TGTGCCAGCAGCGGACGACAGGGGAACTATGGCTACACCTTC.